This T cell receptor beta chain was sequenced in a study of cytomegalovirus exposure and HLA in healthy donors. Whole-study context: In a previous analysis, 120 million or so unique TCR beta sequences were found from some 200 million T cells.

A multiplex PCR was run with 60 Vbeta primers and 13 Jbeta primers. Per the original methods: Roughly 80 million unique TCR beta chains, roughly 12 million shared, were counted in a later analysis. Sequencing used immunoSEQ multiplex PCR; TCRdb keeps in-frame clones, though not all of them. Clone size and the V and J calls come from that table; the DNA yielded D and trimming. The sample carries 85,000 to 100,000 clones, around 74% recorded once. This CDR3 has 13 residues. Germline V lookup: CDR1 SEHNR, CDR2 FQNEAQ (reference sequence). V was pared by 5 bases and J by 0 bases, with 7 bases between. The chain joins TRBV7-9 to TRBJ1-1; D not certain. The TCR comes from a man aged 35 to 55 in good health and CMV-seropositive. The source material was PBMCs. The CDR3 is CASSGQLNTEAFF. In nucleotides, the CDR3 is TGTGCCAGCAGCGGGCAGTTGAACACTGAAGCTTTCTTT. The full variable domain, in which reference TRBV7-9 and TRBJ1-1 provide the parts outside the CDR3, is DTGVSQNPRHKITKRGQNVTFRCDPISEHNRLYWYRQTLGQGPEFLTYFQNEAQLEKSRLLSDRFSAERPKGSFSTLEIQRTEQGDSAMYLCASSGQLNTEAFFGQGTRLTVV.